This TCR beta chain is drawn from a study of cytomegalovirus exposure and HLA in healthy donors. Study-wide findings and caveats: Previous analysis showed most TCR beta V segments were productive about 90% or about 30% of the time. Common viral pathogens (according to a later analysis) appeared linked to several of the most significant clusters.

The PCR was carried out with 60 Vbeta primers and 13 Jbeta primers. Only in-frame clones appear in the TCRdb table, and some are missing; sequencing was by immunoSEQ multiplex PCR. The listing contains roughly 88,000 clones. V dropped 7 bases and J dropped 2 bases, with 15 bases sitting between them. Looked up from germline, CDR1 is MDHEN and CDR2 is SYDVKM. The CDR3 contains 14 residues. Of note for this clone: Its antigen is unidentified.

Specimen: PBMCs. This sequence originates from a man aged 50-59 years in good health and CMV-seropositive. The J gene is TRBJ2-7, the V gene TRBV28; a weak D match, TRBD1 (5 bases). Written as DNA, the CDR3 is TGTGCCAGCATCTCAGGGCACAGTCCCTACGAGCAGTACGTC. This gives the protein CASISGHSPYEQYV.